The sequence of this T cell receptor (beta chain) was determined in a study of T cells after somatic rescue of genetic block. The data were produced by immunoSEQ multiplex PCR, yet TCRdb's version contains in-frame clones alone and is incomplete. The sample lists about 68,000 clones; around 93% were seen once. What was sequenced was peripheral blood mononuclear cells (PBMCs). The TCR originated in a man between 40 and 49 years old.

CDR3 in amino acids: CASSPGRVHEQYF. The CDR3 nucleotides are TGTGCCAGCAGCCCGGGAAGGGTTCACGAGCAGTACTTC. V is TRBV7-9 and J is TRBJ2-7; possible D gene TRBD2, 5 bases. Germline values: CDR1 SEHNR, CDR2 FQNEAQ (reference sequence). The ends were cut back, 5 bases at V and 5 bases at J, with 13 bases in the middle. The CDR3 runs to 13 residues.